This is a list of T cell receptor beta chains from one sample in a study of shared clonotypes between healthy human individuals. Produced via immunoSEQ multiplex PCR; TCRdb's table is partial and in-frame only. The sample has roughly 530,000 clones, almost 97% seen once; the top ten hold about 0.057%. Specimen: naive CD4+ T cells sorted from blood. All receptors derive from a woman aged 25 to 45 in good health. CDR3s leave out the opening cysteine and the closing phenylalanine or tryptophan. Each record gives: J gene, D gene, V gene, CDR3 protein. D genes are given only for firm matches.

TRBJ2-7 | TRBD1 | TRBV5-1 | ASSRGQGTYEQY
TRBJ2-7 | - | TRBV2 | ASRGTSSYEQY
TRBJ2-7 | - | TRBV6-1 | ASSEMRAPIYEQY
TRBJ2-3 | TRBD2 | TRBV6-5 | ASSYLGLGEDTQY
TRBJ1-5 | - | TRBV6-6 | ASSYEGFQPQH
TRBJ2-7 | - | TRBV28 | ASSSSGTGARGQY
TRBJ2-5 | TRBD2 | TRBV6-5 | AATGTSGQTQY
TRBJ2-1 | - | TRBV25-1 | ASSDGAGDEQF
TRBJ1-2 | - | TRBV5-5 | ASSVRQGSYGYT
TRBJ2-7 | - | TRBV28 | ASSLTSSSYEQY
TRBJ2-2 | - | TRBV6-5 | ASSWGGELF
TRBJ1-3 | TRBD1 | TRBV28 | ASRHDYTPGQENLSSGNTIY
TRBJ1-3 | TRBD1 | TRBV5-1 | ASSLKPGTGVGNTIY
TRBJ2-1 | - | TRBV14 | ASSQDRGRFTYNEQF
TRBJ2-7 | TRBD1 | TRBV10-3 | AISEQGQGSYEQY
TRBJ2-1 | TRBD2 | TRBV11-2 | ASSLLAGPYNEQF
TRBJ2-4 | TRBD1 | TRBV29-1 | SVQDRGNSAKNIQY
- | - | TRBV7-9 | ASSWVPGPSTYEQY
TRBJ2-3 | - | TRBV28 | ASRQGRGNTQY
TRBJ2-3 | - | TRBV14 | ASSQVGGSADTQY
TRBJ2-3 | - | TRBV18 | ASSPSLDTQY
TRBJ2-2 | - | TRBV7-6 | ASSRLGDTNTGELF
TRBJ1-5 | - | TRBV2 | ASGRETDQPQH
TRBJ2-3 | TRBD1 | TRBV13 | ASSNTYPGQSETSTDTQY
TRBJ2-3 | - | TRBV29-1 | SVMTSSTDTQY
TRBJ1-1 | - | TRBV6-5 | ASSYSRESTGEAF
TRBJ2-4 | - | TRBV19 | ASSIPWLKNIQY
TRBJ2-2 | - | TRBV19 | ASKRGGIAVTGELF
TRBJ2-2 | TRBD2 | TRBV19 | ASSMRGLAAGELF
TRBJ2-1 | - | TRBV19 | ASTRGSYNEQF
TRBJ2-5 | TRBD2 | TRBV18 | ASSNAGRAETQY
TRBJ1-2 | - | TRBV9 | ASSVEHYGYT
TRBJ1-1 | - | TRBV2 | ASKADSNTEAF
TRBJ2-7 | - | TRBV28 | ASSSPGTLSYEQY
TRBJ1-1 | TRBD1 | TRBV28 | ASSTPDRGDTEAF
TRBJ1-1 | - | TRBV14 | ASSHGKNTEAF
TRBJ2-7 | TRBD2 | TRBV5-4 | ASSLASGRLEGEQY
TRBJ1-2 | - | TRBV28 | ATGVKETNYGYT
TRBJ2-1 | - | TRBV11-3 | ASSLVGDEQF
TRBJ1-1 | - | TRBV7-6 | ASSPGRMNTEAF
TRBJ1-3 | TRBD1 | TRBV9 | ASSVGGQGNTIY
TRBJ2-7 | - | TRBV5-1 | ASSGTGFYEQY
- | TRBD2 | TRBV9 | ASSVGSGSRYEQY
TRBJ1-5 | TRBD1 | TRBV11-2 | ASSLDRGDQPQH
TRBJ2-5 | TRBD2 | TRBV7-7 | ASSLVPGLAGGVQETQY
TRBJ1-2 | - | TRBV4-1 | ASSQDVDYGYT
TRBJ1-3 | - | TRBV5-1 | ASSQVPGSGNTIY